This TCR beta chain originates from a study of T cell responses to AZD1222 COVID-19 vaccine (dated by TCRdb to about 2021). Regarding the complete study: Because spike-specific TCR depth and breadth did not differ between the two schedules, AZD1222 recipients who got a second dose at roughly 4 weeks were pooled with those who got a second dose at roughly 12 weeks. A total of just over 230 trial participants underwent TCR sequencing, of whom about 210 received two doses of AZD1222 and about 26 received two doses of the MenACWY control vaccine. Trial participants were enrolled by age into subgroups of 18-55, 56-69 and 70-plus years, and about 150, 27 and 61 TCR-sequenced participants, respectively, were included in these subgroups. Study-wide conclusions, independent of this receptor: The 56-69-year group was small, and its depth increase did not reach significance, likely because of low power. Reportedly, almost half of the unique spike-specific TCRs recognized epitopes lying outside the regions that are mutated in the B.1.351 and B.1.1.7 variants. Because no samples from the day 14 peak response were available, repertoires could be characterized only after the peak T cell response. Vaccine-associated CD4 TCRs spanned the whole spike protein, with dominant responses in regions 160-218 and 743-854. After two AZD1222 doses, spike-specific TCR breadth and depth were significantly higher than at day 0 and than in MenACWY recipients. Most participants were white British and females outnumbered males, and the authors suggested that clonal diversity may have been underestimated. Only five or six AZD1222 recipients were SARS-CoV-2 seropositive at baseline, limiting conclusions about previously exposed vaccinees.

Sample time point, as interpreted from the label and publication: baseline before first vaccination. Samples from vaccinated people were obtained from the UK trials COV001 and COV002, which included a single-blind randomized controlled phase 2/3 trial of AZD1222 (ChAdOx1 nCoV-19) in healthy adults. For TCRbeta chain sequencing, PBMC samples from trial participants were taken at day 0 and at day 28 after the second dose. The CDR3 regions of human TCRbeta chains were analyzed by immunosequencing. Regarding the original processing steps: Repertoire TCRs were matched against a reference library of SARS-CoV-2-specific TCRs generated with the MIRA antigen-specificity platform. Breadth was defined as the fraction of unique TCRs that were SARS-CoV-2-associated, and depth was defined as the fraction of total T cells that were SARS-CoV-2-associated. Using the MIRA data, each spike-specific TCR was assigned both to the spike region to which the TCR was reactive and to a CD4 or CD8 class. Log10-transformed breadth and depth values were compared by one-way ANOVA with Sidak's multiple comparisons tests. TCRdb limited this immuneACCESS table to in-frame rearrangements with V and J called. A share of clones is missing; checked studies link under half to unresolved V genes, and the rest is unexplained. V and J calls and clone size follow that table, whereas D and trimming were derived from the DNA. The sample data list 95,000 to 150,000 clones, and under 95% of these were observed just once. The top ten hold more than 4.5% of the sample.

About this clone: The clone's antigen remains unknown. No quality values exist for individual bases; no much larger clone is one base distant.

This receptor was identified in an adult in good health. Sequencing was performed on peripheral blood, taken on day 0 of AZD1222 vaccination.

The DNA sequence follows: TGTGCCACCAGCAGTGATACAGGGGACGCTTCTCCATATGGCTACACCTTC. Translation gives CATSSDTGDASPYGYTF. Here the chain combines TRBV15 and TRBJ1-2; TRBD1 fits 7 bases in the junction. For CDR1 and CDR2, the germline V gene (reference sequence) lists LNHNV and YYDKDF. The V end gives up 3 bases and the J end 5 bases, leaving 15 bases in the junction not matched to a gene. Measured from the cysteine to the phenylalanine, the CDR3 is 17 residues long. The sequence is cut down to CDR3 DNA, 51 bases in frame from base 1.